This paragraph covers one T cell receptor (beta chain) sequence. The antigen remains unidentified. The data were taken from a study of B cell selection in AIRE deficiency. The CDR3 is 16 amino acids. Trimming cost V 5 bases and J 0 bases, with 14 bases left between them. Germline values: CDR1 MNHEY, CDR2 SMNVEV (reference sequence). The regulatory T cell sort gate was CD4+CD25hiCD127low/negative. Broader study findings: Roughly 29% of healthy-shared Treg TCRbeta sequences appeared in patient Tconv cells.

TCRdb keeps only in-frame clones here, not all; method: immunoSEQ multiplex PCR. Found here are roughly 18,000 clones, about 92% of them singletons; the top ten hold 0.89%. This clonotype was sampled from a human donor in good health. This rearrangement joins TRBV27 to TRBJ2-1; TRBD1 is a possible D gene (6 bases). The sequenced sample was CD4+CD25+ Tregs sorted from PBMCs. The CDR3 DNA sequence: TGTGCCAGCAGTCCCATAGACAGGTTCTCCTACAATGAGCAGTTCTTC. It encodes CASSPIDRFSYNEQFF.